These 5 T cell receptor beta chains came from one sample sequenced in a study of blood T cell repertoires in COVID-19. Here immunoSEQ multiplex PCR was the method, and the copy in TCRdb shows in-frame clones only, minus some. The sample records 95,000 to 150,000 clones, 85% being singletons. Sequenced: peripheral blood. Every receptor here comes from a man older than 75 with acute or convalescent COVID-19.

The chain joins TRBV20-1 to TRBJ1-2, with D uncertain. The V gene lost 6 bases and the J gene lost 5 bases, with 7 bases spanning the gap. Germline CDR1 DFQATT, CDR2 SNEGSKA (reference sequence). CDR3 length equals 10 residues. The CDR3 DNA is TGCAGTGCCTACCTTTATGGCTACACCTTC. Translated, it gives CSAYLYGYTF.

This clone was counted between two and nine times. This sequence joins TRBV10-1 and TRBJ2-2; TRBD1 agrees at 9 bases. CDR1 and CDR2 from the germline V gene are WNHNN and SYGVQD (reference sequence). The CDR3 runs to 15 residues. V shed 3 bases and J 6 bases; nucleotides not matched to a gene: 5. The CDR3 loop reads CASSEGTGFAGELFF. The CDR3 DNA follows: TGCGCCAGCAGTGAAGGGACAGGGTTTGCCGGGGAGCTGTTTTTT.

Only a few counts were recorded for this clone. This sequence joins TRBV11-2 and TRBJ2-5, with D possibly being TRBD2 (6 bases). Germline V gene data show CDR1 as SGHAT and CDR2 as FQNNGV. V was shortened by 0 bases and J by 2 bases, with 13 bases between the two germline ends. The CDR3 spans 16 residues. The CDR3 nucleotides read TGTGCCAGCAGCTTAGAAGGGTCCGCGGGACAAGAGACCCAGTACTTC. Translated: CASSLEGSAGQETQYF. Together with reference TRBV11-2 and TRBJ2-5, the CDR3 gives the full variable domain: EAGVAQSPRYKIIEKRQSVAFWCNPISGHATLYWYQQILGQGPKLLIQFQNNGVVDDSQLPKDRFSAERLKGVDSTLKIQPAKLEDSAVYLCASSLEGSAGQETQYFGPGTRLLVL.

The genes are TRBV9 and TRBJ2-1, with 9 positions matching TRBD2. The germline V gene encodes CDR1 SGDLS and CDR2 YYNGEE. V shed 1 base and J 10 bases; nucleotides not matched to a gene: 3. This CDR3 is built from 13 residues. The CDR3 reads CASSVITSGEQFF. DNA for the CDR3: TGTGCCAGCAGCGTAATCACTAGCGGGGAGCAGTTCTTC.

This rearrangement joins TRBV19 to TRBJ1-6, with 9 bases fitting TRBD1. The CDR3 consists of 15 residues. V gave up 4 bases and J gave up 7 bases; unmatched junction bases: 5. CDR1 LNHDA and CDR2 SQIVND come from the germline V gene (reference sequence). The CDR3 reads CASSTGTGYNSPLHF. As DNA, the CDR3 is TGTGCCAGTAGTACTGGGACAGGGTACAATTCACCCCTCCACTTT.